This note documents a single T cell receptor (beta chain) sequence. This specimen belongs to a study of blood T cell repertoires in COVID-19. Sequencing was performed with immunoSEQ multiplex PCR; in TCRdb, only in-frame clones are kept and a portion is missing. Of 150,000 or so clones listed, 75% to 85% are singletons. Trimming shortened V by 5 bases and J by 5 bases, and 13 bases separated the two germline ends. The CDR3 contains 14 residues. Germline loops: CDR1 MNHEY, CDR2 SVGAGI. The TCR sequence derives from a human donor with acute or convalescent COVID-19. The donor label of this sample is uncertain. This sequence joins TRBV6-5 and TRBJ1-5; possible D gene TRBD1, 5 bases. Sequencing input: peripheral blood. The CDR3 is CASSQNGGYQPQHF. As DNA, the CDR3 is TGTGCCAGCAGTCAGAATGGGGGGTATCAGCCCCAGCATTTT.